This is a list of T cell receptor beta chains from one sample in a study of beta chain features in type 1 diabetes. TCRdb's table, derived via immunoSEQ multiplex PCR, lists solely in-frame clones and lacks some. The sample yields 200,000 to 250,000 clones, 14% seen once. The source material was naive CD4+ T cells from blood. These receptors all stem from a woman aged 35 to 49 in good health. Both conserved end residues are part of each CDR3. D genes are given only for firm matches.

>TRBJ1-1|TRBD1|TRBV19
CASSAVQGNGTEAFF
>TRBJ2-3|TRBD2|TRBV5-1
CASSQLAGAADTQYF
>TRBJ2-5|TRBD2|TRBV7-2
CASSLAPTRAGGETQYF
>TRBJ1-1|TRBD1|TRBV7-9
CASSLSDREAFF
>TRBJ1-3|.|TRBV19
CASSIGSGADTIYF
>TRBJ2-2|.|TRBV7-9
CASSLGLAIGELFF
>TRBJ1-2|.|TRBV29-1
CSTEGRGYYGYTF
>TRBJ2-1|TRBD1|TRBV6-5
CASRKTGGPYNEQFF
>TRBJ2-3|TRBD1|TRBV11-2
CASSLEGTGTDTQYF
>TRBJ2-5|TRBD2|TRBV5-6
CASSQEGGQETQYF
>TRBJ2-7|.|TRBV9
CASSVATRGQLEKQYF
>TRBJ1-5|.|TRBV2
CASSGSSRASNQPQHF
>TRBJ2-1|.|TRBV5-1
CASSLSSRGIPTVYNEQFF
>TRBJ2-7|.|TRBV4-3
CASSQDRVSSYEQYF
>TRBJ2-3|TRBD2|TRBV6-1
CASTAGDGTDTQYF
>TRBJ2-1|.|TRBV6-5
CASSYPGNEQFF
>TRBJ1-3|TRBD1|TRBV9
CASSALTGGYGNTIYF